Following are 21 T cell receptor beta chains from one sample sequenced in a study of regulatory T cells in long-lasting Graves disease. With iRepertoire HTBI primers and Arm-PCR of CDR3 regions, TCR beta libraries were built. TCRdb analysed the multiplex PCR reads with MiXCR anew, one entry per CDR3 protein. Found here are around 420,000 distinct CDR3 sequences, 15% to 19% of them singletons; the top ten hold 22%. Time point denoted: newly diagnosed GD, antithyroid drugs for less than 3 months. Isolated PBMC RNA provided the starting material for the TCR library. This specimen was peripheral blood mononuclear cells (PBMCs), taken at new diagnosis, from a patient treated with antithyroid drugs. The receptors stem from a female donor with Graves disease.

This clonotype occurred many times. The chain joins TRBV7-9 to TRBJ2-1; 7 nucleotides align to TRBD2. Trimming at V came to 3 bases and at J to 7 bases, leaving 6 bases not matched to a gene. This CDR3 is built from 14 residues. CDR1 SEHNR and CDR2 FQNEAQ come from the germline V gene (reference sequence). CDR3 residues: CASSFPAGLNEQFF. The CDR3 DNA reads TGTGCCAGCAGCTTCCCAGCGGGGTTGAATGAGCAGTTCTTC.

The genes are TRBV20-1 and TRBJ2-1; 8 bases are shared with TRBD2. The junction had 12 bases not matched to a gene; V was cut back by 6 bases and J by 8 bases. This CDR3 has 14 amino acids. CDR1 DFQATT and CDR2 SNEGSKA come from the germline V gene (reference sequence). CDR3 amino acids: CSATGGDGFHEQFF. The DNA for the CDR3 is TGCAGTGCGACGGGAGGGGATGGGTTCCATGAGCAGTTCTTC.

This chain links TRBV27 with TRBJ2-3; D ambiguous. Trimming took 9 bases from V and 5 from J, leaving 15 bases between them. CDR1 MNHEY and CDR2 SMNVEV come from the germline V gene (reference sequence). CDR3 length equals 13 residues. The CDR3 DNA reads TGTGCCAGTTGGGCAGGCCCTTTAGATACGCAGTATTTT. This sequence encodes CASWAGPLDTQYF.

This clonotype was picked up many times. The chain couples TRBV2 to TRBJ1-2; D is perhaps TRBD1 (5 bases). The CDR3 has 12 amino acids. Trimming took off 8 bases at V and 7 bases at J, with 14 bases between the two ends. Germline V CDR1 and CDR2: SNHLY, FYNNEI. CDR3 region: CASGAGDFGYTF. The DNA for the CDR3 is TGTGCCAGCGGGGCTGGGGACTTTGGCTACACCTTC.

This clonotype was observed many times. The chain employs TRBV6-1 and TRBJ2-7; no reliable D call. There are 13 residues in the CDR3. Germline-derived CDR1 and CDR2 are MNHNS and SASEGT. Between the trimmed V and J ends, which lost 6 bases and 2 bases, there was a span of 11 bases. The CDR3 coding sequence is TGTGCCAGCAGCCATACTTCCCCCTACGAGCAGTACTTC. Translating gives CASSHTSPYEQYF.

At least ten counts were recorded for this clonotype. The chain recombines TRBV11-2 with TRBJ2-4, with D perhaps TRBD2 (5 bases). This CDR3 is built from 14 residues. Trimming pared 1 base from V and 8 bases from J, leaving 12 bases between. Germline lookup yields CDR1 SGHAT and CDR2 FQNNGV. CDR3 amino acids: CASSLVTSSDIQYF. The CDR3 bases are TGTGCCAGCAGCTTAGTCACTAGTAGCGACATTCAGTACTTC.

V gene TRBV9 combines with J gene TRBJ2-7; a possible D gene is TRBD2 (7 bases). In germline, CDR1 is SGDLS, CDR2 YYNGEE. The CDR3 spans 15 residues. Trimming left V 4 bases short and J 0 bases short, with 14 bases between. DNA for the CDR3: TGTGCCAGCAGCCAACAGGGAGGGAGCTCCTACGAGCAGTACTTC. Translating it yields CASSQQGGSSYEQYF.

The chain couples TRBV25-1 to TRBJ2-7; 8 positions agree with TRBD2. The CDR3 is made up of 13 amino acids. The V and J ends lost 2 bases and 4 bases, in that order; junction bases with no gene match: 1. Germline CDR1 reads MGHDK; CDR2 reads SYGVNS. CDR3 in amino acids: CASSETSGYEQYF. The CDR3 DNA is TGTGCCAGCAGTGAAACTAGCGGATACGAGCAGTACTTC.

This clonotype has at least ten counts. The V and J genes are TRBV12-3 or TRBV12-4 and TRBJ2-1; TRBD2 matches 9 bases. The CDR3 totals 15 residues. J was trimmed by 7 bases and V by 6 bases; bases with no gene match: 10. This CDR3 is CASRPSGLAWNEQFF. The CDR3 DNA reads TGTGCCAGCAGGCCAAGCGGACTAGCGTGGAATGAGCAGTTCTTC.

A few counts support this clonotype. One end of the junction is discordant with germline, which a read error may explain. This sequence joins TRBV5-1 and TRBJ1-1; 7 bases agree with TRBD1. This CDR3 region has 15 residues. Looked up from germline, CDR1 is SGHRS and CDR2 is YFSETQ. CDR3 region: CASSLRAGGTTGAFF. DNA of the CDR3: TGCGCCAGCAGCTTGAGGGCAGGGGGGACCACTGGAGCTTTCTTT.

This clonotype was recorded at least ten times. The rearrangement joins TRBV28 to TRBJ1-5; D is ambiguous. This CDR3 spans 16 amino acids. Germline V gene lookup returns CDR1 MDHEN and CDR2 SYDVKM. The V end lost 3 bases, the J end lost 1 base, and 13 bases lay between the germline ends. In nucleotides, the CDR3 is TGTGCCAGCAGTTTTAGAGGGATCCGCAGCAATCAGCCCCAGCATTTT. This translates into CASSFRGIRSNQPQHF. The complete variable domain, with remaining parts taken from reference TRBV28 and TRBJ1-5, reads DVKVTQSSRYLVKRTGEKVFLECVQDMDHENMFWYRQDPGLGLRLIYFSYDVKMKEKGDIPEGYSVSREKKERFSLILESASTNQTSMYLCASSFRGIRSNQPQHFGDGTRLSIL.

There are a few counts of this clonotype. CDR3 region: CASSPGLADYNEQFF. The CDR3 coding sequence is TGTGCCAGCAGCCCAGGACTAGCGGATTACAATGAGCAGTTCTTC. J is TRBJ2-1 and V is TRBV7-3; 10 bases match TRBD2. Germline values: CDR1 SGHTA, CDR2 FQGTGA. With 5 bases clipped from V and 4 bases from J, the junction kept 5 bases outside the gene matches. The CDR3 totals 15 residues.

This clonotype was seen many times. The chain uses TRBV12-3 or TRBV12-4 and TRBJ1-2, with D hard to call. V lost 1 base, J lost 4 bases, and 13 bases lay in between. The CDR3 loop spans 15 amino acids. CDR3 loop: CASSLESWGSYGYTF. The CDR3 DNA reads as TGTGCCAGCAGTTTAGAGTCGTGGGGATCCTATGGCTACACCTTC.

CDR3 loop: CASSFGLAGGPAETQYF. The DNA of the CDR3 is TGCGCCAGCAGCTTCGGACTAGCGGGGGGGCCTGCAGAGACCCAGTACTTC. The chain employs TRBV5-1 and TRBJ2-5; 15 bases match TRBD2. Germline loops: CDR1 SGHRS, CDR2 YFSETQ. Trimming cost V 2 bases and J 4 bases; bases outside gene matches: 6. The CDR3 is made up of 17 amino acids.

V and J are TRBV7-9 and TRBJ2-3, with 7 bases identical to TRBD2. The CDR3 consists of 14 residues. Trimming removed 5 bases from V and 5 bases from J; junction bases left unmatched: 7. Germline CDR1 and CDR2: SEHNR and FQNEAQ (reference sequence). This CDR3 reads CASSLTGEGDTQYF. CDR3 sequence (DNA): TGTGCCAGCAGCCTTACGGGGGAGGGAGATACGCAGTATTTT.

This clonotype came up many times. V and J are TRBV12-3 or TRBV12-4 and TRBJ1-1, with TRBD1 identical over 11 bases. CDR3 length: 14 residues. With 8 bases clipped from V and 7 bases from J, the junction kept 9 bases outside the gene matches. The CDR3 protein is CASGRTGGRFEAFF. CDR3 sequence (DNA): TGTGCCAGCGGACGGACAGGGGGCCGGTTTGAAGCTTTCTTT.

The sample holds many counts of this clonotype. The V gene is TRBV7-2, the J gene TRBJ2-7; D gene unclear. The length of the CDR3 is 13 residues. Per the germline V gene, CDR1 is SGHTA and CDR2 is FQGNSA. Trimming took off 3 bases at V and 0 bases at J, with 6 bases between the two ends. CDR3 nucleotide sequence: TGTGCCAGCAGCTTGGTGAGCTCCTACGAGCAGTACTTC. This gives the protein CASSLVSSYEQYF.

The table lists this clonotype with a few counts. The rearrangement uses TRBV7-9 and TRBJ1-2; 7 nucleotides agree with TRBD1. J was trimmed by 4 bases and V by 5 bases; bases with no gene match: 10. The CDR3 contains 15 residues. CDR1 and CDR2 from the germline V gene are SEHNR and FQNEAQ (reference sequence). CDR3 in amino acids: CASSAGTVRGYGYTF. The CDR3 bases are TGTGCCAGCAGCGCTGGGACAGTTAGAGGCTATGGCTACACCTTC.

This clonotype has ten or more counts. The rearrangement joins TRBV30 to TRBJ2-1; D gene unclear. Per germline, CDR1 GTSNPN and CDR2 SVGIG (reference sequence). Trimming took 3 bases from V and 7 from J, leaving 7 bases between them. CDR3 length equals 11 residues. This CDR3 reads CAWRTANEQFF. The CDR3 bases are TGTGCCTGGAGGACGGCAAATGAGCAGTTCTTC.

On this clonotype itself: A far larger clone is a single base away, which makes a read error likely. The chain has TRBV7-2 and TRBJ2-3, with 16 bases matching TRBD2. The end of the DNA fits TRBJ2-1 better, so the J call may be wrong. The CDR3 totals 15 residues. The germline V gene encodes CDR1 SGHTA and CDR2 FQGNSA. This CDR3 reads CANSPGLAGGDEQFF. The CDR3 DNA sequence: TGTGCCAACAGCCCGGGACTAGCGGGAGGGGATGAGCAGTTCTTC.

This clonotype was observed many times. This chain links TRBV5-1 with TRBJ2-7; D not resolved. This CDR3 is 14 amino acids long. The germline V gene has CDR1 SGHRS and CDR2 YFSETQ. Trimming cost V 2 bases and J 1 base, with 10 bases left between them. The chain's CDR3 is CASSFSVDSYEQYF. The CDR3 coding sequence is TGCGCCAGCAGCTTTAGTGTGGATTCCTACGAGCAGTACTTC.